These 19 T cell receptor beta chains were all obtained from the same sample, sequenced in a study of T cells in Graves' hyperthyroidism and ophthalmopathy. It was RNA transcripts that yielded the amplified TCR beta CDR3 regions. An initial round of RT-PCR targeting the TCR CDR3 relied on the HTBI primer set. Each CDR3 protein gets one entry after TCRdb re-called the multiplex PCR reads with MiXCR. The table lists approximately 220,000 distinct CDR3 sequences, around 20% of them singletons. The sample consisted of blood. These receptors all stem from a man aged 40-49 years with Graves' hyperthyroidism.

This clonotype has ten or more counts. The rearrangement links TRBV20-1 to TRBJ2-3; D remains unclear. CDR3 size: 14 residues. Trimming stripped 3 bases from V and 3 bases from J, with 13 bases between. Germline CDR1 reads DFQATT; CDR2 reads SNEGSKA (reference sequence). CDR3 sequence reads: CSASHGRGTDTQYF. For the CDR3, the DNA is TGCAGTGCTAGTCACGGTAGAGGTACAGATACGCAGTATTTT.

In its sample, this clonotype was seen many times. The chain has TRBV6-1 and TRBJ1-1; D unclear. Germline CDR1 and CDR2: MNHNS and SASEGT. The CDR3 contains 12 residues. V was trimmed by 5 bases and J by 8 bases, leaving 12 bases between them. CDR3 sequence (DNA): TGTGCCAGCAGTTCGTTCCTCAGAGAAGCTTTCTTT. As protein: CASSSFLREAFF.

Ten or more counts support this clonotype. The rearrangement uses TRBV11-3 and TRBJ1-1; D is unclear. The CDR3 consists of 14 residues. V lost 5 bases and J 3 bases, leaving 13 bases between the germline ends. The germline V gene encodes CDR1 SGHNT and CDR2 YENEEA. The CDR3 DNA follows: TGTGCCAGCAGCCCGGGAAGAGGGCACACTGAAGCTTTCTTT. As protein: CASSPGRGHTEAFF.

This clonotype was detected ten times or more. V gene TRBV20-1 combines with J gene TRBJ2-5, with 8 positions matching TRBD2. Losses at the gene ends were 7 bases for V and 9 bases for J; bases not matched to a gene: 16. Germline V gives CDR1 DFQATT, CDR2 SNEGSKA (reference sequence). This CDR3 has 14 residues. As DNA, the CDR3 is TGCAGTGGCATCGGGGTAGCGGGACCCACGTCCCAGTACTTC. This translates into CSGIGVAGPTSQYF.

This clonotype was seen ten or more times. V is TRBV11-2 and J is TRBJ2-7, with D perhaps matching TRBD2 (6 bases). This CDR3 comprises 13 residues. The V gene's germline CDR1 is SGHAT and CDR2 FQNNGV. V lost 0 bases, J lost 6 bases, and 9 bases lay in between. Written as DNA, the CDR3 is TGTGCCAGCAGCTTAGAAAGGGGAGGCGAGCAGTACTTC. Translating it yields CASSLERGGEQYF.

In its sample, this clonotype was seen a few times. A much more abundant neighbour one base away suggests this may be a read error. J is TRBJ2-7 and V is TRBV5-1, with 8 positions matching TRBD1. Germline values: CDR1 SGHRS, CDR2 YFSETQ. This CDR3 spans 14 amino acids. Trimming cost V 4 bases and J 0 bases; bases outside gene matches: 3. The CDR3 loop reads CASSQDRDSYEQYF. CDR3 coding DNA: TGCGCCAGCAGCCAGGACAGGGACTCCTACGAGCAGTACTTC.

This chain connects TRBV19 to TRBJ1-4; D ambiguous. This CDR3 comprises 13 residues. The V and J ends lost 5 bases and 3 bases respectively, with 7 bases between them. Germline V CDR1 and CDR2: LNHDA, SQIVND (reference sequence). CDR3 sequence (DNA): TGTGCCAGTAGTCCCGGACCTAATGAAAAACTGTTTTTT. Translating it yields CASSPGPNEKLFF.

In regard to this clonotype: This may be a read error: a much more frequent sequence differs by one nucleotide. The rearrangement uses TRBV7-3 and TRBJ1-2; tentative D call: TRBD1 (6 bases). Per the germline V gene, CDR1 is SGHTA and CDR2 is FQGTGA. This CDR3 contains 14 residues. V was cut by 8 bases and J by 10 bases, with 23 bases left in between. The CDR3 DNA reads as TGTGCCAGCTCACCAGGCGGGGAAGCAGGGGTCTACACCTTC. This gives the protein CASSPGGEAGVYTF.

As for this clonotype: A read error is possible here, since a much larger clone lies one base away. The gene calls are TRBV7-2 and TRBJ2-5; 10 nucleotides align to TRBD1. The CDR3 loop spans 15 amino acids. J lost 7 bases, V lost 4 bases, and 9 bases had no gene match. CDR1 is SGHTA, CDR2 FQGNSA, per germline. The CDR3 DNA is TGTGCCAGCAGCTCGACCGGGACAGGGGAGGGGACCCAGTACTTC. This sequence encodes CASSSTGTGEGTQYF. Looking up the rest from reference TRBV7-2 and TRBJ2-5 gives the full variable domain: GAGVSQSPSNKVTEKGKDVELRCDPISGHTALYWYRQSLGQGLEFLIYFQGNSAPDKSGLPSDRFSAERTGGSVSTLTIQRTQQEDSAVYLCASSSTGTGEGTQYFGPGTRLLVL.

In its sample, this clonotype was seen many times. The CDR3 DNA follows: TGTGCCAGCAGCCTCACTTGGGGCACTGAAGCTTTCTTT. Translation gives CASSLTWGTEAFF. This rearrangement joins TRBV7-6 to TRBJ1-1; D unclear. The V end was cut by 5 bases, the J end by 4 bases, with 11 bases between. This CDR3 contains 13 residues. Germline CDR1 is SGHVS and CDR2 is FNYEAQ.

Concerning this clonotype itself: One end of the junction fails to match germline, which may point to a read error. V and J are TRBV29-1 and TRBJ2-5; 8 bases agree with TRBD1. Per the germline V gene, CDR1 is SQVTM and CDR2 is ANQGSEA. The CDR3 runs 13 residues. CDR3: CSAVDRGTGHRDF. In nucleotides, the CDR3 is TGCAGCGCCGTCGATAGGGGGACAGGACACAGGGACTTC.

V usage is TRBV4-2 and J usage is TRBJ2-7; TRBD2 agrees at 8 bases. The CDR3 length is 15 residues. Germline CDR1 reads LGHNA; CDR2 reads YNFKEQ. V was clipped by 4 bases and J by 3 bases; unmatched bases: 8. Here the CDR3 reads CASSLSAGGNYEQYF. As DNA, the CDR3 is TGTGCCAGCAGCCTCTCGGCGGGGGGCAACTACGAGCAGTACTTC.

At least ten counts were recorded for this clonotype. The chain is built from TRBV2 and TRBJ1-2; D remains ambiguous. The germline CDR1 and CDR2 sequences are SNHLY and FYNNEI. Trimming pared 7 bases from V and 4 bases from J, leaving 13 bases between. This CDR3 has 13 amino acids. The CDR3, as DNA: TGTGCCAGCATTCTGGCGGACCTCTATGGCTACACCTTC. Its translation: CASILADLYGYTF.

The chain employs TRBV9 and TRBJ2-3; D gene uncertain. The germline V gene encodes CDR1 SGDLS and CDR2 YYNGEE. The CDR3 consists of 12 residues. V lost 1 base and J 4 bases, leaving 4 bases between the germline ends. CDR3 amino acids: CASSVTADTQYF. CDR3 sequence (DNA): TGTGCCAGCAGCGTAACCGCAGATACGCAGTATTTT.

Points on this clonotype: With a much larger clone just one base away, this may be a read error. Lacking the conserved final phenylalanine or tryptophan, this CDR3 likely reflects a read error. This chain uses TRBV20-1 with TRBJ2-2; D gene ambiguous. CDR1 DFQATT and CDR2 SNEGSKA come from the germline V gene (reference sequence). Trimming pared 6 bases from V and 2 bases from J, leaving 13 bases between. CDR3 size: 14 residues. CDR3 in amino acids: CSAPSGVNTGELFL. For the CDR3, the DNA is TGCAGTGCCCCATCGGGCGTCAACACCGGGGAGCTGTTTCTT.

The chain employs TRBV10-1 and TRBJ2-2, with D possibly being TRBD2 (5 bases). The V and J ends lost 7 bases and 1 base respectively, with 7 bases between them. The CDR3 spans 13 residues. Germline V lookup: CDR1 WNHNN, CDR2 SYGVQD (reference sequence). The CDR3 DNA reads TGCGCCAGCACCGGACTGAACACCGGGGAGCTGTTTTTT. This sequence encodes CASTGLNTGELFF.

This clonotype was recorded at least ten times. CDR3 DNA: TGTGCCAGCAGCGTAGAGGGGACGCCTTCCGGCACAGATACGCAGTATTTT. Translating it yields CASSVEGTPSGTDTQYF. This rearrangement joins TRBV5-5 to TRBJ2-3, with D perhaps TRBD1 or TRBD2 (5 bases each). Trimming removed 4 bases at V and 1 base at J, with 19 bases between. Germline V gene data show CDR1 as SGHKS and CDR2 as YYEKEE (reference sequence). The CDR3 is 17 amino acids. The complete variable domain, with remaining parts taken from reference TRBV5-5 and TRBJ2-3, reads DAGVTQSPTHLIKTRGQQVTLRCSPISGHKSVSWYQQVLGQGPQFIFQYYEKEERGRGNFPDRFSARQFPNYSSELNVNALLLGDSALYLCASSVEGTPSGTDTQYFGPGTRLTVL.

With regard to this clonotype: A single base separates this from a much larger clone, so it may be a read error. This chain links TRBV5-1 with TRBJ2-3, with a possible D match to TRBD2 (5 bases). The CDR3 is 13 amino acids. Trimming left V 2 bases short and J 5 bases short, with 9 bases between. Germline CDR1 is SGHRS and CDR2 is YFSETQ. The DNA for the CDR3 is TGCGCCAGCAGCTTCCCACGGGGAGATACGCAGTATTTT. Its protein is CASSFPRGDTQYF.

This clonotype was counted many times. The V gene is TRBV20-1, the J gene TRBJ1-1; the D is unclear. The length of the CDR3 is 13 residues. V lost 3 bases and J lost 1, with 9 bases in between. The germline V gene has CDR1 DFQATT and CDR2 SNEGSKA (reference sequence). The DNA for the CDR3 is TGCAGTGCTAGCCGGACGGCGAACACTGAAGCTTTCTTT. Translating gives CSASRTANTEAFF.